This is a list of T cell receptor beta chains from one sample in a study of CD4 T cells in relation to SARS-CoV-2 and coronaviruses. Antigen specificity for these receptors is unknown. Only in-frame clones appear in the TCRdb table, and some are missing; sequencing was by immunoSEQ multiplex PCR. Here the sample spans tens of thousands of clones, about three quarters being singletons. The sample comprised CD4+ T cells from PBMCs, cultured in vitro. The receptors originated from a human donor in good health. Each CDR3 is given with its conserved first and last residue.

>TRBJ1-3|TRBV10-3
CAITSGPYNSGNTIYF
>TRBJ2-7|TRBV5-1
CASSLDFYEQYF
>TRBJ2-1|TRBV6-5
CASKRDRGDNEQFF
>TRBJ2-7|TRBV19
CASSKDGTYEQYF
>TRBJ2-5|TRBV4-3
CASSQDLQTETQYF
>TRBJ2-7|TRBV6-2/TRBV6-3
CASSYLVFGPPAYEQYF
>TRBJ2-1|TRBV29-1
CSVESGPPKRSEQFF
>TRBJ1-5|TRBV12-3/TRBV12-4
CASSLMPQPQHF
>TRBJ1-3|TRBV6-2/TRBV6-3
CASSSGNSGNTIYF
>TRBJ1-4|TRBV7-9
CASRRGQVINEKLFF
>TRBJ1-5|TRBV6-5
CASRDSLDQPQHF
>TRBJ2-1|TRBV2
CASSARTGGGNEQFF
>TRBJ1-6|TRBV4-3
CASSQAPINSPLHF
>TRBJ2-1|TRBV2
CASSEKVAGGYGEQFF
>TRBJ1-5|TRBV12-3/TRBV12-4
CASSLEGAQPQHF
>TRBJ2-7|TRBV6-5
CASSSAVSYEQYF
>TRBJ1-5|TRBV24-1
CATSDGIRPQHF
>TRBJ2-1|TRBV2
CASSFSGTGTSQFF
>TRBJ1-3|TRBV6-5
CASSYSWGRSGNTIYF
>TRBJ2-1|TRBV9
CASSPQERFEQFF